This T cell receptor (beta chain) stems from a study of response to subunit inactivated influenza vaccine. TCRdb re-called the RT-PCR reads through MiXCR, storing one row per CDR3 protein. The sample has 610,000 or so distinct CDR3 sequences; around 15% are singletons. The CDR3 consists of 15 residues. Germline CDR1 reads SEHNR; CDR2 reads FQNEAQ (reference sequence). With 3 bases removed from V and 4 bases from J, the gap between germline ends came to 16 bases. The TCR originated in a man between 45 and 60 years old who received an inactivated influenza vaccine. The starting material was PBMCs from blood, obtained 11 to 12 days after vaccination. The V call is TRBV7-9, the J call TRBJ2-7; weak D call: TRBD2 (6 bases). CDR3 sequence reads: CASSFLPGLGYEQYF. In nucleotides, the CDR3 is TGTGCCAGCAGCTTCCTGCCGGGACTGGGATACGAGCAGTACTTC. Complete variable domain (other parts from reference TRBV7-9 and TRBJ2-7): DTGVSQNPRHKITKRGQNVTFRCDPISEHNRLYWYRQTLGQGPEFLTYFQNEAQLEKSRLLSDRFSAERPKGSFSTLEIQRTEQGDSAMYLCASSFLPGLGYEQYFGPGTRLTVT.